This record concerns one T cell receptor beta chain sequence. Antigen specificity is unknown. This sample stems from a study of siplizumab effects on memory and regulatory T cells. General study findings and limits: Memory cells seemed less diverse than naive T cells, which also seemed major contributors to the alloresponse. A minor share of alloreactive clones matched unstimulated subsets.

The data were produced by immunoSEQ multiplex PCR, yet TCRdb's version contains in-frame clones alone and is incomplete. The top ten hold about 0.7% of the sample, which has some 100,000 clones, around 90% seen once. Germline loops: CDR1 SEHNR, CDR2 FQNEAQ (reference sequence). V dropped 6 bases and J dropped 1 base, with 13 bases sitting between them. The CDR3 sequence is 14 residues long. The V call is TRBV7-9, the J call TRBJ2-7, with D perhaps TRBD2 (5 bases). The sequence derives from a human donor in good health. The sequenced sample was Tregs sorted from blood. The CDR3 sequence: CASRRSGSSYEQYF. The CDR3 bases are TGTGCCAGCAGGCGGTCGGGGTCTTCCTACGAGCAGTACTTC.